One sample yielded the 5 T cell receptor beta chains listed below, sequenced in a study of blood T cell repertoires in COVID-19. TCRdb keeps only in-frame clones here, not all; method: immunoSEQ multiplex PCR. The repertoire holds about 100,000 clones, with 81% as singletons. Input material: peripheral blood. These receptor sequences come from an elderly man with COVID-19, enrolled during active disease.

This clone is a singleton in its sample. This chain joins TRBV6-1 and TRBJ2-7; D is possibly TRBD1 (6 bases). The V end lost 3 bases, the J end lost 4 bases, and 16 bases lay between the germline ends. Germline V gene sequence: CDR1 MNHNS, CDR2 SASEGT. The CDR3 is 15 residues long. CDR3 amino acids: CASSDNRVGYYEQYF. CDR3 in DNA: TGTGCCAGCAGTGACAACAGGGTTGGTTATTACGAGCAGTACTTC.

The genes are TRBV14 and TRBJ2-1; 14 nucleotides agree with TRBD2. Trimming took 0 bases from V and 7 from J; bases not matched to a gene: 11. The CDR3 consists of 19 residues. CDR1 and CDR2 from the germline V gene are SGHDN and FVKESK. The CDR3: CASSQESGTSGGRGNEQFF. The CDR3 DNA sequence: TGTGCCAGCAGCCAAGAATCCGGGACTAGCGGGGGAAGAGGGAATGAGCAGTTCTTC.

The chain uses TRBV10-3 and TRBJ1-3; D is uncertain. Germline CDR1 reads ENHRY; CDR2 reads SYGVKD. There are 13 residues in the CDR3. The ends were cut back, 4 bases at V and 0 bases at J, with 4 bases in the middle. The CDR3 region is CAISGISGNTIYF. The CDR3 bases are TGTGCCATCAGTGGTATCTCTGGAAACACCATATATTTT.

The chain carries TRBV6-6 and TRBJ1-2; D may be TRBD1 (5 bases). V was clipped by 8 bases and J by 2 bases, with 12 bases between them. This CDR3 spans 13 amino acids. Germline assignment: CDR1 MNHNY and CDR2 SVGAGI (reference sequence). The CDR3 DNA sequence: TGTGCCAGCGACGACAGCCCGAACTATGGCTACACCTTC. It yields the protein CASDDSPNYGYTF.

The genes are TRBV6-6 and TRBJ2-2; 8 nucleotides agree with TRBD2. Germline V gene lookup returns CDR1 MNHNY and CDR2 SVGAGI (reference sequence). The CDR3 is 15 residues long. The junction had 5 bases not matched to a gene; V was cut back by 5 bases and J by 3 bases. CDR3 amino acids: CASSKAGADTGELFF. The CDR3 DNA reads as TGTGCCAGCAGTAAAGCGGGAGCGGACACCGGGGAGCTGTTTTTT.